This T cell receptor beta chain stems from a study of T-cell memory formation after mild COVID-19. There are 13 residues in the CDR3. Germline V gene lookup returns CDR1 ENHRY and CDR2 SYGVKD. Trimming left V 7 bases short and J 2 bases short, with 12 bases between. Comments on this clonotype: The antigen remains undetermined.

Whole-study findings and limits: The study detected some responding clones in pre-infection memory, suggesting cross-reactive memory joined. Researchers report contracting CD4+ clones mostly in CM and EM, with CD8+ clones in EMRA. CD4+ bias marked clones expanding day 15 to 37, unlike balanced contracting clones.

Each CDR3 protein is one row after TCRdb ran MiXCR on the 5' RACE reads. The repertoire has about 350,000 distinct CDR3 sequences, about an eighth of them found once; the top ten carry roughly 22%. The receptor was isolated from a man aged 18 to 30 who had mild COVID-19 (a few samples of this study predate the infection). Cell type and time point are not known. The sample was PBMCs or a T cell subset sorted from them (not recorded which). The rearrangement joins TRBV10-3 to TRBJ2-7, with D perhaps matching TRBD1 (5 bases). CDR3 residues: CAIKGQAPYEQYF. The CDR3 bases are TGTGCCATCAAGGGGCAGGCACCCTACGAGCAGTACTTC.